This T cell receptor (beta chain) was sequenced in a study of glioma-infiltrating T cells after dendritic cell vaccination. Study in general: Treatment, given 2003 to 2012, was autologous tumor lysate-pulsed dendritic cell vaccination. Patients received three intradermal dendritic cell vaccine injections at biweekly intervals.

TCRdb's copy holds only in-frame clones and misses some; the assay was immunoSEQ multiplex PCR. The sample has more than 95,000 clones, roughly 76% seen once. This CDR3 region has 16 residues. Germline CDR1 SGHTS, CDR2 YDEGEE. Unmatched junction bases numbered 10, after V lost 4 bases and J lost 3 bases. All glioblastoma patients lacked an isocitrate dehydrogenase mutation. PBMC sampling occurred before vaccination, two weeks after the third dose, and at progression. This chain joins TRBV5-8 and TRBJ2-3, with 8 bases aligning to TRBD2. The material sequenced was blood, taken before dendritic cell vaccination. The sequence was collected from a human donor with glioblastoma. The CDR3 DNA is TGTGCCAGCAGCCAGCGCGGGGGGCAGGAAACAGATACGCAGTATTTT. Its translation: CASSQRGGQETDTQYF.